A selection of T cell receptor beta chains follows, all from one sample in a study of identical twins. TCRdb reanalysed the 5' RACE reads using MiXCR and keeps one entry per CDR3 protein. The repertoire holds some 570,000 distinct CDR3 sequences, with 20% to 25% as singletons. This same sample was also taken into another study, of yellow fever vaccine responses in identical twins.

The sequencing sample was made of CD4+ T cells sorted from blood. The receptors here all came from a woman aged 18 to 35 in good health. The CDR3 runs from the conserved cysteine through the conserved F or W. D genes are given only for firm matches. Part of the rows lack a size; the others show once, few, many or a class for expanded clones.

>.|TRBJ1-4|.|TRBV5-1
CASSSEFATNEKLFF
TGCGCCAGCAGCTCAGAGTTTGCAACTAATGAAAAACTGTTTTTT
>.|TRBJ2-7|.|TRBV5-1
CASSSRDTSYEQYF
TGCGCCAGCAGCTCCCGGGACACTTCCTACGAGCAGTACTTC
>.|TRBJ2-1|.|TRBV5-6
CASANTGINEQFF
TGTGCCAGCGCCAATACAGGGATTAATGAGCAGTTCTTC
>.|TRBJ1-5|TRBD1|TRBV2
CASNHRGGQPQHF
TGTGCCAGCAACCACAGGGGGGGTCAGCCCCAGCATTTT
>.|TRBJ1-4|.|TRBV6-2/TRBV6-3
CASRPLRGRTNEKLFF
TGTGCCAGCAGACCTTTACGCGGACGGACTAATGAAAAACTGTTTTTT
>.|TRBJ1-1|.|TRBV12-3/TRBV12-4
CASRPKALNTEAFF
TGTGCCAGCAGGCCTAAAGCCCTGAACACTGAAGCTTTCTTT
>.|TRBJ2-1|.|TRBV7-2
CASGNGGSEQFF
TGTGCCAGCGGAAACGGGGGATCTGAGCAGTTCTTC
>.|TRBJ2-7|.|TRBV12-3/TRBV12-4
CASRATNEQYF
TGTGCCAGCAGAGCTACGAACGAGCAGTACTTC
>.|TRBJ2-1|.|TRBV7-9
CASSLAGGQFF
TGTGCCAGCAGCTTAGCGGGGGGCCAGTTCTTC
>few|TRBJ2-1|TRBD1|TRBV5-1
CASSLVGRTGANSYNEQFF
TGCGCCAGCAGCTTGGTCGGTAGGACAGGGGCGAACTCCTACAATGAGCAGTTCTTC
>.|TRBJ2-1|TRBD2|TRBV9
CASSVTSGKGEQFF
TGTGCCAGCAGCGTAACTAGCGGTAAAGGGGAGCAGTTCTTC
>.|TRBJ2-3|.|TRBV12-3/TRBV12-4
CASSLRGGSADTQYF
TGTGCCAGCAGTTTAAGGGGGGGTTCAGCAGATACGCAGTATTTT
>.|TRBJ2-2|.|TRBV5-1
CASSFPNRQINTGELFF
TGCGCCAGCAGCTTCCCCAACAGACAAATAAACACCGGGGAGCTGTTTTTT
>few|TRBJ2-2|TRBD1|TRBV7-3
CASSPRTGITLNTGELFF
TGTGCCAGCAGTCCCAGGACAGGGATTACCTTGAACACCGGGGAGCTGTTTTTT
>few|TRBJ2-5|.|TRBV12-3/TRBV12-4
CASSLWEQETQYF
TGTGCCAGCAGTTTATGGGAGCAAGAGACCCAGTACTTC
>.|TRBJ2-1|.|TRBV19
CASSKSPTLNQFF
TGTGCCAGTAGTAAATCCCCTACTCTGAACCAGTTCTTC
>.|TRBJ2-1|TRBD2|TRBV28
CAIQRLAGSHEQFF
TGTGCCATCCAGAGACTAGCGGGTAGTCATGAGCAGTTCTTC
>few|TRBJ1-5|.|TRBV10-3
CAISESGTSNQPQHF
TGTGCCATCAGTGAGTCGGGGACGAGCAATCAGCCCCAGCATTTT
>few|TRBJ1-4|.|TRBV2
CASRTGRTNEKLFF
TGTGCCAGCAGAACCGGGAGAACTAATGAAAAACTGTTTTTT
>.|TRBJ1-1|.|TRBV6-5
CASSYQRWEGAFF
TGTGCCAGCAGTTATCAACGGTGGGAAGGGGCTTTCTTT
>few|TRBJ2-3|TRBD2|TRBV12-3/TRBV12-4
CASSRRIAGYDTQYF
TGTGCCAGCAGCCGGCGGATAGCGGGTTACGATACGCAGTATTTT
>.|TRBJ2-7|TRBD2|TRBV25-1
CASSEVGLAGGPVSYEQYF
TGTGCCAGCAGTGAGGTAGGACTAGCGGGAGGTCCCGTCTCCTACGAGCAGTACTTC
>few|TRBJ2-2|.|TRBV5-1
CASRPPRNTGELFF
TGCGCCAGCAGACCTCCCAGGAACACCGGGGAGCTGTTTTTT
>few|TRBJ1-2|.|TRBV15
CATSRAGVWSDGYTF
TGTGCCACCAGCAGAGCTGGGGTGTGGAGCGATGGCTACACCTTC
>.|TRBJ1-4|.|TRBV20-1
CSARDAGFNEKLFF
TGCAGTGCTAGAGATGCGGGCTTTAATGAAAAACTGTTTTTT
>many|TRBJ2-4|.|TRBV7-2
CASSLGSRVVKNIQYF
TGTGCCAGCAGCTTGGGTTCCAGGGTGGTCAAAAACATTCAGTACTTC
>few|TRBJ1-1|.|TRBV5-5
CASSLASTVNTEAFF
TGTGCCAGCAGCTTGGCCTCTACGGTGAACACTGAAGCTTTCTTT
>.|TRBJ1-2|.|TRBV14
CASSQSLGTGYGYTF
TGTGCCAGCAGCCAATCGTTGGGGACGGGGTATGGCTACACCTTC
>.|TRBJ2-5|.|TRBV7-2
CASSSEGGGGGETQYF
TGTGCCAGCAGCTCCGAGGGTGGAGGGGGCGGTGAGACCCAGTACTTC
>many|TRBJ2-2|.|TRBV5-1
CASSEVNTGELFF
TGCGCCAGCAGCGAGGTGAACACCGGGGAGCTGTTTTTT
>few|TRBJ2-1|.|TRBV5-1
CASSLGAGTVNEQFF
TGCGCCAGCAGCTTGGGAGCGGGTACGGTAAATGAGCAGTTCTTC
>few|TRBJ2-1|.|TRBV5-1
CASSPAAISYNEQFF
TGCGCCAGCAGCCCAGCAGCAATCTCCTACAATGAGCAGTTCTTC
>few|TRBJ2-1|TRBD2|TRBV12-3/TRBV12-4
CASSRSSGGSEQFF
TGTGCCAGCAGCCGCTCTAGCGGGGGCTCTGAGCAGTTCTTC
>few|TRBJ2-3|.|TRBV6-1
CASKRTSTDTQYF
TGTGCCAGCAAACGGACAAGCACAGATACGCAGTATTTT
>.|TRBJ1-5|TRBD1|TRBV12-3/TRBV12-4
CASSLEGALPNQPQHF
TGTGCCAGCAGTTTAGAGGGGGCCCTGCCGAATCAGCCCCAGCATTTT
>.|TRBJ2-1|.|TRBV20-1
CSAIVVRSSYNEQFF
TGCAGTGCCATAGTGGTAAGGAGCTCCTACAATGAGCAGTTCTTC
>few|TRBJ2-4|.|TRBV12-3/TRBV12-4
CASSLGQILAKNIQYF
TGTGCCAGCAGTTTAGGGCAGATACTAGCCAAAAACATTCAGTACTTC
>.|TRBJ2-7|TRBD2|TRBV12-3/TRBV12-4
CASSFIAGGRSEQYF
TGTGCCAGCAGTTTCATCGCGGGAGGTAGATCCGAGCAGTACTTC
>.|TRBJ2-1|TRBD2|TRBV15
CATSSLAGGPSEQFF
TGTGCCACCAGCAGTCTAGCGGGAGGGCCATCGGAGCAGTTCTTC
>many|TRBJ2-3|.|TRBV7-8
CASSSSLAYSTDTQYF
TGTGCCAGCAGCTCCTCACTAGCTTACAGCACAGATACGCAGTATTTT